These 23 T cell receptor beta chains were sequenced from one sample in a study of T cells in Graves' hyperthyroidism and ophthalmopathy. RNA transcripts yielded amplified TCR beta CDR3 regions. The HTBI primer set drove a first-round RT-PCR of the TCR CDR3. Using its own MiXCR run on the multiplex PCR reads, TCRdb lists one record per CDR3 protein. This table has about 270,000 distinct CDR3 sequences, about 20% appearing once. Material for sequencing was blood. Receptors originate from a man aged 30 to 39 with Graves' ophthalmopathy.

The rearrangement uses TRBV4-1 and TRBJ2-1; 10 positions agree with TRBD2. Germline lookup yields CDR1 MGHRA and CDR2 YSYEKL. V gave up 6 bases and J gave up 4 bases; unmatched junction bases: 6. The CDR3 is 15 amino acids. As DNA, the CDR3 is TGCGCCAGCAGAGCAGCGGGAGGGAAATACAATGAGCAGTTCTTC. It codes for CASRAAGGKYNEQFF.

This rearrangement joins TRBV10-1 to TRBJ1-2; 7 bases align to TRBD1. Per the germline V gene, CDR1 is WNHNN and CDR2 is SYGVQD (reference sequence). The V gene end was trimmed by 3 bases and the J gene end by 7 bases; junction bases not matched to a gene: 5. CDR3 length: 13 amino acids. The CDR3 loop reads CASSDDRDGGYTF. The CDR3 nucleotides read TGCGCCAGCAGTGACGACAGGGACGGTGGCTACACCTTC.

About this clonotype: No conserved phenylalanine or tryptophan ends this CDR3, so it is likely a read error. The chain joins TRBV18 to TRBJ1-2; D ambiguous. In germline, CDR1 is KGHSH, CDR2 LQKENI. CDR3 length: 15 residues. V was clipped by 3 bases and J by 0 bases, with 11 bases between them. The CDR3 DNA sequence: TGTGCCAGCTCACCTTACTCGGATTCTAACTATGGCTACACCCTC. Amino acids: CASSPYSDSNYGYTL.

This clonotype has a handful of counts. The CDR3 loop reads CASSGLAGGPDTQYF. Here the CDR3 DNA reads TGTGCCAGCAGTGGACTAGCGGGAGGGCCAGATACGCAGTATTTT. This rearrangement joins TRBV6-1 to TRBJ2-3, with 14 nucleotides matching TRBD2. Germline V gene data show CDR1 as MNHNS and CDR2 as SASEGT. The junction had 1 base not matched to a gene; V was cut back by 4 bases and J by 4 bases. This CDR3 has 15 amino acids.

This clonotype was seen a handful of times. This chain joins TRBV20-1 and TRBJ2-7; possible D gene TRBD1, 5 bases. Germline V gene lookup returns CDR1 DFQATT and CDR2 SNEGSKA (reference sequence). V shed 7 bases and J shed 3 bases, with 10 bases lying between them. This CDR3 comprises 11 residues. CDR3 in amino acids: CSVRTIYEQYF. The CDR3 bases are TGCAGTGTTCGGACAATCTACGAGCAGTACTTC.

In DNA form, the CDR3 reads TGTGCCAGCAGTCGGAACAGGGGAGACATTCAGTACTTC. The encoded protein is CASSRNRGDIQYF. V usage is TRBV6-2 or TRBV6-3 and J usage is TRBJ2-4; 7 bases line up with TRBD1. Per germline, CDR1 MNHEY and CDR2 SVGEGT. CDR3 length: 13 residues. Unmatched junction bases numbered 6, after V lost 5 bases and J lost 8 bases.

The chain recombines TRBV28 with TRBJ2-7; the D gene is possibly TRBD1 (5 bases). The CDR3 is made up of 12 amino acids. Germline CDR1 is MDHEN and CDR2 is SYDVKM. V dropped 10 bases and J dropped 4 bases, with 14 bases sitting between them. The CDR3, as DNA: TGTGCCACTCAGGGAAGAACGTACGAGCAGTACTTC. Translated: CATQGRTYEQYF.

J is TRBJ2-1 and V is TRBV20-1; D uncertain. Germline lookup yields CDR1 DFQATT and CDR2 SNEGSKA (reference sequence). The ends were cut back, 2 bases at V and 0 bases at J, with 8 bases in the middle. The CDR3 length is 14 residues. CDR3 in DNA: TGCAGTGCTAGACTGAGGAGCTCCTACAATGAGCAGTTCTTC. Translated: CSARLRSSYNEQFF.

There are many counts of this clonotype. The chain is built from TRBV2 and TRBJ2-1, with D possibly TRBD2 on 5 matching bases. Deletions cut 6 bases from V and 8 bases from J, with 14 bases between. From germline, CDR1 is SNHLY and CDR2 FYNNEI. CDR3 length: 13 amino acids. The CDR3 DNA sequence: TGTGCCAGCAGAAATAGCGAAATATATGAGCAGTTCTTC. Residues: CASRNSEIYEQFF.

This clonotype has a handful of counts. CDR3 region: CASSLAQVNTEAFF. In DNA form, the CDR3 reads TGTGCCAGCAGCTTAGCACAGGTAAACACTGAAGCTTTCTTT. The chain combines TRBV11-3 with TRBJ1-1; D perhaps matches TRBD1 (5 bases). CDR3 length: 14 residues. Per the germline V gene, CDR1 is SGHNT and CDR2 is YENEEA. V was cut by 1 base and J by 2 bases, with 8 bases left in between.

The chain is built from TRBV7-3 and TRBJ2-1; 8 nucleotides align to TRBD2. With V trimmed by 0 bases and J by 3 bases, 13 bases remained unmatched. CDR1 and CDR2 from the germline V gene are SGHTA and FQGTGA. The length of the CDR3 is 19 residues. The CDR3 is CASSLTAGGGRALYNEQFF. The CDR3 DNA is TGTGCCAGCAGCTTAACGGCGGGGGGCGGGAGAGCGCTCTACAATGAGCAGTTCTTC.

The V call is TRBV14, the J call TRBJ2-7; D call uncertain. V was clipped by 0 bases and J by 0 bases, with 12 bases between them. The CDR3 is made up of 16 amino acids. The germline gives CDR1 SGHDN, CDR2 FVKESK. The CDR3 region has the DNA TGTGCCAGCAGCCAAGATAGACCCCTAAGCTCCTACGAGCAGTACTTC. This encodes CASSQDRPLSSYEQYF.

This clonotype was seen at least ten times. The V call is TRBV24-1, the J call TRBJ2-7, with 9 bases matching TRBD2. Germline assignment: CDR1 KGHDR and CDR2 SFDVKD. The CDR3 spans 15 residues. Trimming removed 4 bases from V and 2 bases from J; junction bases left unmatched: 5. CDR3 region: CATSDPRTSAYEQYF. The CDR3 DNA reads as TGTGCCACCAGTGACCCCCGGACTAGCGCCTACGAGCAGTACTTC.

In its sample, this clonotype was seen a few times. The chain combines TRBV6-2 or TRBV6-3 with TRBJ2-7; 7 bases fit TRBD1. Germline V gene data show CDR1 as MNHEY and CDR2 as SVGEGT. Trimming took 2 bases from V and 0 from J; bases not matched to a gene: 4. The CDR3 is made up of 15 amino acids. Here the CDR3 reads CASSYGTVGSYEQYF. In DNA form, the CDR3 reads TGTGCCAGCAGTTACGGGACAGTTGGCTCCTACGAGCAGTACTTC.

Ten or more counts support this clonotype. The chain uses TRBV28 and TRBJ1-1, with 8 bases lining up with TRBD1. CDR1 is MDHEN and CDR2 is SYDVKM in the germline V gene. J lost 1 base, V lost 4 bases, and 5 bases had no gene match. The CDR3 runs to 15 residues. CDR3 sequence reads: CASSSIGTGNTEAFF. The DNA of the CDR3 is TGTGCCAGCAGTTCCATCGGGACAGGGAACACTGAAGCTTTCTTT.

This clonotype was counted between two and nine times. The chain carries TRBV9 and TRBJ1-3; 7 positions agree with TRBD1. Germline CDR1 is SGDLS and CDR2 is YYNGEE. The CDR3 contains 18 residues. The V segment lost 3 bases and the J segment 0 bases; nucleotides outside the gene matches: 12. The CDR3 region is CASSAQSLWDSSGNTIYF. The CDR3 DNA reads TGTGCCAGCAGCGCACAATCCCTATGGGACAGCTCTGGAAACACCATATATTTT.

The V gene is TRBV2, the J gene TRBJ1-1, with 10 bases fitting TRBD1. The germline gives CDR1 SNHLY, CDR2 FYNNEI. After removal of 5 bases from V and 9 bases from J, the junction contained 6 bases not matched to a gene. The CDR3 sequence is 13 residues long. The CDR3, as DNA: TGTGCCAGCAGTCGGGGGACAGGGGTGAAAGCTTTCTTT. Translated, it gives CASSRGTGVKAFF.

This chain uses TRBV11-2 with TRBJ1-2; TRBD1 aligns across 8 bases. The V and J ends lost 5 bases and 0 bases, in that order; junction bases with no gene match: 5. Germline V gene data show CDR1 as SGHAT and CDR2 as FQNNGV. The CDR3 runs to 15 residues. DNA of the CDR3: TGTGCCAGCAGCCCCCAGGGGGCCTCTAACTATGGCTACACCTTC. This gives the protein CASSPQGASNYGYTF.

The V call is TRBV28, the J call TRBJ1-2, with 8 positions matching TRBD1. Germline V gene data show CDR1 as MDHEN and CDR2 as SYDVKM. The CDR3 spans 15 residues. Trimming at V came to 2 bases and at J to 8 bases, leaving 10 bases not matched to a gene. CDR3 in amino acids: CASSLIIGQGRGYTF. As DNA, the CDR3 is TGTGCCAGCAGTTTAATTATAGGACAGGGTCGAGGCTACACCTTC.

This clonotype was seen a handful of times. The V and J genes are TRBV28 and TRBJ2-5; weak D call: TRBD2 (5 bases). Germline values: CDR1 MDHEN, CDR2 SYDVKM. V was cut by 5 bases and J by 3 bases, with 13 bases left in between. The CDR3 consists of 14 residues. The CDR3 sequence: CASSPGSRKETQYF. CDR3 nucleotides: TGTGCCAGCAGTCCGGGGTCCCGAAAAGAGACCCAGTACTTC.

The J gene is TRBJ1-1, the V gene TRBV12-3 or TRBV12-4; D unclear. Trimming removed 6 bases at V and 7 bases at J, with 9 bases between. CDR3 length: 11 residues. In DNA form, the CDR3 reads TGTGCCAGCAGCCAGCAGCGTGAAGCTTTCTTT. As protein: CASSQQREAFF.

This clonotype was found many times. The V and J genes are TRBV30 and TRBJ2-5, with 8 bases fitting TRBD2. V trimming: 1 base; J trimming: 5 bases; junction bases outside the gene matches: 6. Germline V gene data show CDR1 as GTSNPN and CDR2 as SVGIG (reference sequence). This CDR3 is 14 amino acids long. CDR3 DNA sequence: TGTGCCTGGAGTGGGAGCGGGAGAGGGGAGACCCAGTACTTC. This gives the protein CAWSGSGRGETQYF.

This clonotype was seen a handful of times. The chain uses TRBV20-1 and TRBJ2-1; TRBD1 might be the D (6 bases). Germline CDR1 DFQATT, CDR2 SNEGSKA (reference sequence). This CDR3 has 14 residues. CDR3 nucleotides: TGCAGCATGTCGAGGGGGATCTCCTACAATGAGCAGTTCTTC. It specifies CSMSRGISYNEQFF.